These 27 T cell receptor beta chains came from one sample sequenced in a study of control samples from healthy donors and cancer patients. Sequencing was performed with immunoSEQ multiplex PCR; in TCRdb, only in-frame clones are kept and a portion is missing. The sample yields 150,000 to 200,000 clones, nearly 90% seen once. The sequenced sample consisted of blood. The receptors shown here come from a woman aged 45-65 years in good health.

This clone was seen a single time. The CDR3 nucleotides read TGTGCCTGGAGTGTAGTCCTGGGAAACACCATATATTTT. As protein: CAWSVVLGNTIYF. The chain recombines TRBV30 with TRBJ1-3; D is unclear. Between the trimmed V and J ends, which lost 0 bases and 4 bases, there was a span of 7 bases. Looked up from germline, CDR1 is GTSNPN and CDR2 is SVGIG (reference sequence). This CDR3 has 13 residues. Full variable domain (remainder filled in from reference TRBV30 and TRBJ1-3): SQTIHQWPATLVQPVGSPLSLECTVEGTSNPNLYWYRQAAGRGLQLLFYSVGIGQISSEVPQNLSASRPQDRQFILSSKKLLLSDSGFYLCAWSVVLGNTIYFGEGSWLTVV.

The rearrangement joins TRBV24-1 to TRBJ2-2, with 13 positions matching TRBD2. J lost 3 bases, V lost 4 bases, and 4 bases had no gene match. The CDR3 consists of 17 residues. Per germline, CDR1 KGHDR and CDR2 SFDVKD. CDR3 in amino acids: CATSEAGLAGDTGELFF. CDR3 DNA: TGTGCCACCAGTGAGGCCGGACTAGCGGGAGACACCGGGGAGCTGTTTTTT.

The chain has TRBV27 and TRBJ2-7; D is perhaps TRBD2 (6 bases). The CDR3 extends over 17 amino acids. Germline CDR1 reads MNHEY; CDR2 reads SMNVEV (reference sequence). V dropped 0 bases and J dropped 0 bases, with 15 bases sitting between them. CDR3 sequence: CASSLSWLAKNSYEQYF. The CDR3 nucleotides read TGTGCCAGCAGTTTATCATGGCTAGCGAAAAACTCCTACGAGCAGTACTTC.

The chain recombines TRBV28 with TRBJ2-7; TRBD1 aligns across 8 bases. CDR1 MDHEN and CDR2 SYDVKM come from the germline V gene. CDR3 length equals 15 residues. V lost 6 bases and J lost 2; bases outside the gene matches: 9. The CDR3 reads CASRLSGQETYEQYF. CDR3 DNA sequence: TGTGCCAGCAGACTCTCGGGACAGGAAACCTACGAGCAGTACTTC.

The rearrangement joins TRBV5-3 to TRBJ1-1, with 7 bases that match TRBD1. TRBV5-3 is designated an ORF whose function remains uncertain. CDR3 length: 14 residues. V lost 2 bases, J lost 5 bases, and 6 bases stayed unmatched. CDR3 sequence reads: CARSLGGEKTEAFF. In nucleotides, the CDR3 is TGTGCCAGAAGCTTAGGGGGCGAAAAAACTGAAGCTTTCTTT.

The chain links TRBV7-2 to TRBJ1-4; D unclear. The V gene's germline CDR1 is SGHTA and CDR2 FQGNSA. The CDR3 contains 12 residues. The V end was cut by 1 base, the J end by 7 bases, with 4 bases between. The CDR3 loop is CASSLGPEKLFF. The CDR3 nucleotides read TGTGCCAGCAGCTTAGGGCCTGAAAAACTGTTTTTT.

The chain is built from TRBV2 and TRBJ1-4; D is perhaps TRBD1 (5 bases). This CDR3 has 13 residues. Germline assignment: CDR1 SNHLY and CDR2 FYNNEI. V lost 6 bases and J lost 6, with 11 bases in between. The CDR3 region has the DNA TGTGCCAGCAGCAACGACAGATATGAAAAACTGTTTTTT. Its protein product is CASSNDRYEKLFF.

V usage is TRBV18 and J usage is TRBJ2-7; D might be TRBD2 (6 bases). In germline, CDR1 is KGHSH, CDR2 LQKENI. CDR3 size: 14 residues. Trimming pared 1 base from V and 4 bases from J, leaving 11 bases between. The CDR3 sequence: CASSPRREEYEQYF. CDR3 nucleotides: TGTGCCAGCTCACCACGCAGGGAGGAGTACGAGCAGTACTTC.

V is TRBV2 and J is TRBJ2-1; D is perhaps TRBD1 (5 bases). Trimming took 2 bases from V and 0 from J, leaving 14 bases between them. CDR1 SNHLY and CDR2 FYNNEI come from the germline V gene. The CDR3 consists of 17 residues. CDR3 loop: CASSEWAGSNSYNEQFF. Here the CDR3 DNA reads TGTGCCAGCAGTGAATGGGCAGGGTCAAACTCCTACAATGAGCAGTTCTTC. The entire variable domain, with the rest obtained from reference TRBV2 and TRBJ2-1, is as follows: EPEVTQTPSHQVTQMGQEVILRCVPISNHLYFYWYRQILGQKVEFLVSFYNNEISEKSEIFDDQFSVERPDGSNFTLKIRSTKLEDSAMYFCASSEWAGSNSYNEQFFGPGTRLTVL.

V is TRBV5-6 and J is TRBJ2-7, with D perhaps TRBD2 (5 bases). Trimming stripped 1 base from V and 3 bases from J, with 11 bases between. CDR3 size: 14 residues. The germline V gene has CDR1 SGHDT and CDR2 YYEEEE. CDR3 amino acids: CASSLRGRFYEQYF. The DNA of the CDR3 is TGTGCCAGCAGCTTGCGGGGTAGGTTCTACGAGCAGTACTTC.

The chain employs TRBV6-5 and TRBJ2-7; perhaps TRBD1 as D (6 bases). Germline CDR1 and CDR2: MNHEY and SVGAGI. V lost 0 bases and J lost 6, with 15 bases in between. The CDR3 totals 15 residues. CDR3 DNA sequence: TGTGCCAGCAGTTACTCGTCAACAGGGTTTGGCGAGCAGTACTTC. As protein: CASSYSSTGFGEQYF.

V gene TRBV27 combines with J gene TRBJ1-1; D gene unclear. Looked up from germline, CDR1 is MNHEY and CDR2 is SMNVEV (reference sequence). Trimming removed 8 bases from V and 8 bases from J, with 18 bases in between. This CDR3 is built from 13 residues. CDR3 in amino acids: CASALGFLGEAFF. In DNA, the CDR3 is TGTGCCAGCGCGCTAGGATTCTTGGGGGAAGCTTTCTTT.

This chain connects TRBV29-1 to TRBJ1-2, with 9 positions matching TRBD1. The CDR3 totals 13 residues. The ends lost 5 bases at V and 3 bases at J; junction bases unmatched: 4. Germline CDR1 and CDR2: SQVTM and ANQGSEA. The CDR3 is CSVRDREDYGYTF. In DNA, the CDR3 is TGCAGCGTTCGGGACAGGGAGGACTATGGCTACACCTTC. Complete variable domain (other parts from reference TRBV29-1 and TRBJ1-2): SAVISQKPSRDICQRGTSLTIQCQVDSQVTMMFWYRQQPGQSLTLIATANQGSEATYESGFVIDKFPISRPNLTFSTLTVSNMSPEDSSIYLCSVRDREDYGYTFGSGTRLTVV.

J is TRBJ1-4 and V is TRBV3-1 (or the pseudogene TRBV3-2); 7 bases are a match to TRBD1. The CDR3 extends over 15 amino acids. Germline lookup yields CDR1 LGHDT and CDR2 YNNKEL (reference sequence). Germline trimming cut 1 base from V and 6 bases from J; bases unmatched to any gene: 5. The DNA for the CDR3 is TGTGCCAGCAGCCAAGGGGGCAGGGGGGATGAAAAACTGTTTTTT. It is translated as CASSQGGRGDEKLFF.

This clone was observed once. The J gene is TRBJ2-1, the V gene TRBV18; TRBD1 is a possible D gene (6 bases). CDR3 length: 16 residues. CDR1 is KGHSH and CDR2 is LQKENI in the germline V gene. The V end lost 0 bases, the J end lost 4 bases, and 13 bases lay between the germline ends. In nucleotides, the CDR3 is TGTGCCAGCTCACCACCGGGGACAAGACCGTACAATGAGCAGTTCTTC. Its protein is CASSPPGTRPYNEQFF.

The V gene is TRBV28, the J gene TRBJ2-6; D gene unclear. Germline values: CDR1 MDHEN, CDR2 SYDVKM. V dropped 3 bases and J dropped 0 bases, with 6 bases sitting between them. This CDR3 is built from 15 residues. Here the CDR3 DNA reads TGTGCCAGCAGTTTGGGCAGCTCTGGGGCCAACGTCCTGACTTTC. Its translation: CASSLGSSGANVLTF.

This chain connects TRBV27 to TRBJ2-5; a weak D match, TRBD2 (6 bases). V shed 5 bases and J shed 3 bases, with 25 bases lying between them. Per the germline V gene, CDR1 is MNHEY and CDR2 is SMNVEV (reference sequence). This CDR3 spans 18 amino acids. CDR3 sequence (DNA): TGTGCCAGCAGTGCCCGGGACTCAAGGATAGGGATTAAAGAGACCCAGTACTTC. Translation: CASSARDSRIGIKETQYF.

This clone was seen a handful of times. The chain uses TRBV5-5 and TRBJ1-5, with TRBD1 matching over 8 bases. Germline CDR1 reads SGHKS; CDR2 reads YYEKEE (reference sequence). There are 18 residues in the CDR3. V was clipped by 0 bases and J by 2 bases; unmatched bases: 10. CDR3 region: CASSLVTDRVFGNQPQHF. The CDR3 nucleotides are TGTGCCAGCAGCTTGGTCACGGACAGGGTCTTTGGCAATCAGCCCCAGCATTTT.

The genes are TRBV3-1 (or the pseudogene TRBV3-2) and TRBJ2-7, with 7 nucleotides matching TRBD2. With V trimmed by 3 bases and J by 6 bases, 8 bases remained unmatched. Germline V gene lookup returns CDR1 LGHDT and CDR2 YNNKEL (reference sequence). CDR3 size: 14 residues. The chain's CDR3 is CASSQVRLAVEQYF. In nucleotides, the CDR3 is TGTGCCAGCAGCCAGGTAAGGCTAGCGGTCGAGCAGTACTTC.

This chain joins TRBV6-5 and TRBJ2-7; D assignment may be TRBD1 or TRBD2 (5 bases each). The V end was cut by 7 bases, the J end by 3 bases, with 19 bases between. Germline lookup yields CDR1 MNHEY and CDR2 SVGAGI. The CDR3 is 15 amino acids. The CDR3 sequence is CASNQGKGRGYEQYF. For the CDR3, the DNA is TGTGCCAGCAATCAGGGAAAGGGTCGGGGCTACGAGCAGTACTTC.

The chain couples TRBV28 to TRBJ1-2; D remains ambiguous. The germline V gene encodes CDR1 MDHEN and CDR2 SYDVKM. Trimming cost V 8 bases and J 3 bases, with 7 bases left between them. The length of the CDR3 is 11 residues. The CDR3 DNA is TGTGCCAGCGGGAACCACTATGGCTACACCTTC. Amino acid sequence: CASGNHYGYTF.

A note on this clone: The sample carries other DNA sequences with the same CDR3. The chain couples TRBV4-2 to TRBJ2-3; TRBD2 matches 7 bases. This CDR3 is 16 amino acids long. The V gene's germline CDR1 is LGHNA and CDR2 YNFKEQ. J was trimmed by 5 bases and V by 0 bases; bases with no gene match: 8. The CDR3 sequence is CASSQEGGRAGDTQYF. The CDR3 DNA follows: TGTGCCAGCAGCCAAGAAGGTGGGAGGGCGGGAGATACGCAGTATTTT.

This chain connects TRBV3-1 (or the pseudogene TRBV3-2) to TRBJ2-5, with D tentatively TRBD2 (6 bases). The CDR3 spans 13 residues. CDR1 is LGHDT, CDR2 YNNKEL, per germline (reference sequence). The V and J ends lost 4 bases and 2 bases respectively, with 8 bases between them. CDR3 nucleotides: TGTGCCAGCAGCCCCGGGGGTCAAGAGACCCAGTACTTC. As protein: CASSPGGQETQYF.

V and J are TRBV18 and TRBJ2-5; the match to TRBD2 covers 13 bases. Unmatched junction bases numbered 4, after V lost 3 bases and J lost 3 bases. Germline lookup yields CDR1 KGHSH and CDR2 LQKENI. The CDR3 contains 16 residues. The CDR3 DNA reads TGTGCCAGCTCACCGCCGGGACTAGCGGGAAAAGAGACCCAGTACTTC. This translates into CASSPPGLAGKETQYF. The whole variable domain, remainder taken from reference TRBV18 and TRBJ2-5, is NAGVMQNPRHLVRRRGQEARLRCSPMKGHSHVYWYRQLPEEGLKFMVYLQKENIIDESGMPKERFSAEFPKEGPSILRIQQVVRGDSAAYFCASSPPGLAGKETQYFGPGTRLLVL.

The V and J genes are TRBV29-1 and TRBJ1-1; D gene uncertain. The germline CDR1 and CDR2 sequences are SQVTM and ANQGSEA. Trimming removed 4 bases at V and 6 bases at J, with 9 bases between. The CDR3 loop spans 11 amino acids. In DNA form, the CDR3 reads TGCAGCGTTGGACATAAGGCTGAAGCTTTCTTT. Amino acids: CSVGHKAEAFF.

V and J are TRBV29-1 and TRBJ1-2; perhaps TRBD1 as D (6 bases). The CDR3 consists of 11 residues. CDR1 is SQVTM, CDR2 ANQGSEA, per germline. The V end lost 5 bases, the J end lost 8 bases, and 12 bases lay between the germline ends. The CDR3 is CSVLGGNGYTF. CDR3 DNA sequence: TGCAGCGTTCTAGGGGGAAACGGCTACACCTTC.

V is TRBV28 and J is TRBJ2-4; the match to TRBD1 covers 7 bases. J gave up 0 bases and V 4 bases, and 18 bases lay outside the gene matches. Germline lookup yields CDR1 MDHEN and CDR2 SYDVKM. This CDR3 region has 20 residues. CDR3 in DNA: TGTGCCAGCAGTTCCCGGACAGGACCCAGGGGTTCGGGAGCCAAAAACATTCAGTACTTC. As protein: CASSSRTGPRGSGAKNIQYF.